What follows are 20 T cell receptor beta chains derived from one specimen sequenced in a study of identifying expanded T cells in peripheral blood. Sequencing was performed with immunoSEQ multiplex PCR; in TCRdb, only in-frame clones are kept and a portion is missing. Of 90,000 or so clones listed, 88% were seen once; the top ten hold around 20%. Sample: blood. The source is a person aged 18 to 75 in good health.

The CDR3 DNA reads TGTGCCAGCCGTCTGGTAACCGGGGAGCTGTTTTTT. Amino acid sequence: CASRLVTGELFF. The chain couples TRBV2 to TRBJ2-2, with no clear D. V lost 8 bases to trimming and J lost 5 bases, with 9 bases between them. The CDR3 loop spans 12 amino acids. Looked up from germline, CDR1 is SNHLY and CDR2 is FYNNEI.

This chain connects TRBV25-1 to TRBJ1-2; D unclear. Germline V lookup: CDR1 MGHDK, CDR2 SYGVNS. The CDR3 runs to 11 residues. Trimming cost V 3 bases and J 11 bases, with 10 bases left between them. DNA of the CDR3: TGTGCCAGCAGTGAGACCCTCCCGTACACCTTC. This codes for CASSETLPYTF.

The V gene is TRBV6-6, the J gene TRBJ2-5; maybe TRBD1 (5 bases). Germline V gene lookup returns CDR1 MNHNY and CDR2 SVGAGI (reference sequence). The germline V and J ends were trimmed by 7 bases and 4 bases, with 16 bases remaining between them. The CDR3 extends over 14 amino acids. The CDR3 is CASMNWGVGETQYF. The CDR3 nucleotides read TGTGCCAGCATGAACTGGGGCGTAGGAGAGACCCAGTACTTC.

V is TRBV29-1 and J is TRBJ2-7; 8 nucleotides align to TRBD2. In germline, CDR1 is SQVTM, CDR2 ANQGSEA. With 6 bases clipped from V and 0 bases from J, the junction kept 7 bases outside the gene matches. CDR3 length equals 14 residues. In DNA, the CDR3 is TGCAGCGTCCAGCGGGGGCAGAGCTCCTACGAGCAGTACTTC. Translating gives CSVQRGQSSYEQYF.

This clone was seen once. The chain employs TRBV4-3 and TRBJ2-6; possible D gene TRBD1, 6 bases. This CDR3 spans 16 amino acids. Between the trimmed V and J ends, which lost 1 base and 4 bases, there was a span of 11 bases. The germline V gene has CDR1 LGHNA and CDR2 YSLEER. CDR3 residues: CASSQGDTTGANVLTF. The DNA for the CDR3 is TGCGCCAGCAGCCAAGGGGACACGACAGGGGCCAACGTCCTGACTTTC.

DNA for the CDR3: TGTGCCAGCAGTGAAGAGGGGGCGCGTTTAATTCAGTACTTC. Protein sequence: CASSEEGARLIQYF. This rearrangement joins TRBV2 to TRBJ2-4, with 7 bases identical to TRBD1. The germline V gene encodes CDR1 SNHLY and CDR2 FYNNEI. CDR3 size: 14 residues. V shed 1 base and J 10 bases; nucleotides not matched to a gene: 7.

The chain couples TRBV5-1 to TRBJ1-5; unclear D gene. The V gene's germline CDR1 is SGHRS and CDR2 YFSETQ. Between the trimmed V and J ends, which lost 0 bases and 6 bases, there was a span of 10 bases. The CDR3 has 14 amino acids. Here the CDR3 DNA reads TGCGCCAGCAGCTTGGGGGCGCCGGGTCAGCCCCAGCATTTT. Amino acid sequence: CASSLGAPGQPQHF.

The genes are TRBV30 and TRBJ1-3; D is unclear. Trimming took 4 bases from V and 4 from J, leaving 14 bases between them. Per germline, CDR1 GTSNPN and CDR2 SVGIG (reference sequence). This CDR3 region has 14 residues. CDR3 bases: TGTGCCTGGATGCTCGGACGAGTCGGAAACACCATATATTTT. Translated, it gives CAWMLGRVGNTIYF.

The V and J genes are TRBV9 and TRBJ1-2, with TRBD1 identical over 7 bases. The CDR3 consists of 16 residues. The junction had 10 bases not matched to a gene; V was cut back by 1 base and J by 4 bases. Per germline, CDR1 SGDLS and CDR2 YYNGEE. In DNA form, the CDR3 reads TGTGCCAGCAGCGTATCGAGGACAGGCGCGGGCTATGGCTACACCTTC. It specifies CASSVSRTGAGYGYTF.

DNA of the CDR3: TGTGCCAGCAGTTACTCCCCGGACCCAGAAGCTTTCTTT. It translates to CASSYSPDPEAFF. V and J are TRBV6-6 and TRBJ1-1; D is ambiguous. Germline V gives CDR1 MNHNY, CDR2 SVGAGI (reference sequence). This CDR3 region has 13 residues. V lost 0 bases and J 8 bases, leaving 10 bases between the germline ends.

The genes are TRBV11-2 and TRBJ1-2; possible D gene TRBD1, 5 bases. With 7 bases removed from V and 4 bases from J, the gap between germline ends came to 19 bases. The CDR3 consists of 15 residues. The germline V gene has CDR1 SGHAT and CDR2 FQNNGV. The CDR3 sequence: CASTPGRGGTYGYTF. The CDR3 DNA reads TGTGCCAGCACCCCCGGACGGGGGGGAACCTATGGCTACACCTTC. Based on the CDR3 plus reference TRBV11-2 and TRBJ1-2, the full variable domain is EAGVAQSPRYKIIEKRQSVAFWCNPISGHATLYWYQQILGQGPKLLIQFQNNGVVDDSQLPKDRFSAERLKGVDSTLKIQPAKLEDSAVYLCASTPGRGGTYGYTFGSGTRLTVV.

This clone was seen a few times. The chain combines TRBV4-3 with TRBJ2-1, with a tentative D call TRBD2 (5 bases). Germline assignment: CDR1 LGHNA and CDR2 YSLEER. Trimming took off 1 base at V and 7 bases at J, with 17 bases between the two ends. There are 16 residues in the CDR3. The CDR3 region has the DNA TGCGCCAGCAGCCAAGGGGCGGGTGTGTGGGGAAATGAGCAGTTCTTC. Its translation: CASSQGAGVWGNEQFF.

The gene calls are TRBV7-9 and TRBJ2-5, with D possibly being TRBD1 or TRBD2 (6 bases each). This CDR3 is 16 amino acids long. Trimming stripped 0 bases from V and 7 bases from J, with 18 bases between. Germline-derived CDR1 and CDR2 are SEHNR and FQNEAQ (reference sequence). The DNA for the CDR3 is TGTGCCAGCAGCTTAGCGGGGCAAGGGGGGAGAGCGACCCAGTACTTC. It encodes CASSLAGQGGRATQYF.

This clone was detected once. The rearrangement links TRBV10-2 to TRBJ2-5, with TRBD1 matching over 9 bases. Germline CDR1 and CDR2: WSHSY and SAAADI. Losses at the gene ends were 8 bases for V and 4 bases for J; bases not matched to a gene: 5. The CDR3 has 13 residues. In nucleotides, the CDR3 is TGCGCCAGCCGGACAGGGGTCTTAGAGACCCAGTACTTC. Translation gives CASRTGVLETQYF.

The rearrangement uses TRBV29-1 and TRBJ1-2; 10 bases align to TRBD1. V lost 6 bases, J lost 0 bases, and 16 bases stayed unmatched. The CDR3 spans 18 residues. Germline V CDR1 and CDR2: SQVTM, ANQGSEA. CDR3 protein: CSVVKTGGSLQANYGYTF. Written as DNA, the CDR3 is TGCAGCGTAGTTAAGACAGGGGGCTCTCTACAAGCTAACTATGGCTACACCTTC.

The chain recombines TRBV28 with TRBJ2-7, with 9 bases that match TRBD2. The CDR3 consists of 14 residues. Losses at the gene ends were 6 bases for V and 5 bases for J; bases not matched to a gene: 8. Germline CDR1 MDHEN, CDR2 SYDVKM. The CDR3 sequence is CASRMASGAHEQYF. DNA of the CDR3: TGTGCCAGCAGAATGGCTAGCGGGGCCCACGAGCAGTACTTC.

The rearrangement uses TRBV6-5 and TRBJ2-7; TRBD2 might be the D (5 bases). Germline lookup yields CDR1 MNHEY and CDR2 SVGAGI. This CDR3 is built from 14 residues. V shed 2 bases and J shed 6 bases, with 14 bases lying between them. DNA of the CDR3: TGTGCCAGCAGTTACCTGACTACTTCCCTCGAGCAGTACTTC. This gives the protein CASSYLTTSLEQYF.

J is TRBJ1-2 and V is TRBV5-6; no reliable D call. Germline loops: CDR1 SGHDT, CDR2 YYEEEE. CDR3 length: 12 amino acids. Trimming shortened V by 0 bases and J by 14 bases, and 14 bases separated the two germline ends. Here the CDR3 reads CASSLGQPGSTF. CDR3 DNA: TGTGCCAGCAGCTTGGGGCAGCCGGGTAGTACCTTC.

The chain employs TRBV18 and TRBJ1-2, with a weak D call TRBD1 (5 bases). CDR1 and CDR2 (germline): KGHSH, LQKENI. The V end was cut by 2 bases, the J end by 8 bases, with 12 bases between. The CDR3 covers 13 residues. The chain's CDR3 is CASSPAGDGGYTF. In DNA, the CDR3 is TGTGCCAGCTCACCAGCGGGGGACGGGGGCTACACCTTC.

The chain couples TRBV10-3 to TRBJ1-2; TRBD1 aligns across 7 bases. This CDR3 contains 12 residues. The junction had 6 bases not matched to a gene; V was cut back by 8 bases and J by 6 bases. Germline assignment: CDR1 ENHRY and CDR2 SYGVKD. This CDR3 is CAILDRDNGYTF. The CDR3 DNA reads as TGTGCCATCCTTGACAGGGATAATGGCTACACCTTC.